Listed here is a single T cell receptor (beta chain). Study processing details: Reference gene primer amplification yielded estimated nucleated cell counts. The method was immunoSEQ multiplex PCR; TCRdb's version includes in-frame clones alone and lacks a portion of them. V and J calls and clone size are given by that table; D and trimming were obtained from the DNA. The top ten hold 25% to 35% of the sample, which has about 15,000 clones, under 80% seen once. This specimen comes from a study of blood T cell repertoires in COVID-19. On the study more broadly: Sites in the United States, Italy and Spain provided acute and convalescent COVID-19 samples. Nucleic acid was either cDNA or gDNA, and it came from T cells, B-cell-depleted T cells, or PBMCs.

CDR1 is GTSNPN, CDR2 SVGIG, per germline (reference sequence). V was shortened by 2 bases and J by 5 bases, with 9 bases between the two germline ends. The CDR3 covers 12 residues. This chain links TRBV30 with TRBJ2-5, with no clear D. The source material was peripheral blood. The receptor comes from a man in his 70s with active or convalescent COVID-19. The CDR3 protein is CAWSRQRETQYF. The CDR3 coding sequence is TGTGCCTGGAGTAGGCAGAGGGAGACCCAGTACTTC.